A single sample is the source of the 19 T cell receptor beta chains below, sequenced in a study of blood T cells in healthy people across ages. Combining a sample-barcoded 5' primer with a J-beta primer mix, a second PCR ran for about 6 to 11 cycles. TCRdb passed the 5' RACE reads through MiXCR, listing each CDR3 protein once. The data contain roughly 1.7 million distinct CDR3 sequences, almost 35% of them singletons. Sequenced: blood. These receptors originate from a woman aged 25 to 39 in good health.

This chain links TRBV3-1 with TRBJ2-1, with D possibly being TRBD1 or TRBD2 (5 bases each). The V end lost 3 bases, the J end lost 8 bases, and 23 bases lay between the germline ends. Germline CDR1 is LGHDT and CDR2 is YNNKEL (reference sequence). The CDR3 has 17 residues. The CDR3 DNA follows: TGTGCCAGCAGCCATTTGCTATACGGTGGGGGACGCGATGAGCAGTTCTTC. As protein: CASSHLLYGGGRDEQFF.

V and J are TRBV10-3 and TRBJ2-1, with a possible D match to TRBD2 (6 bases). In germline, CDR1 is ENHRY, CDR2 SYGVKD. The CDR3 is 12 residues long. Trimming left V 9 bases short and J 1 base short, with 7 bases between. CDR3 residues: CAIGGSYNEQFF. CDR3 coding DNA: TGTGCCATAGGAGGGTCCTACAATGAGCAGTTCTTC.

The chain has TRBV25-1 and TRBJ2-1, with D possibly being TRBD1 (6 bases). V lost 1 base and J lost 2, with 12 bases in between. Germline loops: CDR1 MGHDK, CDR2 SYGVNS. The CDR3 has 16 residues. The CDR3 loop is CASSEFDGTTYNEQFF. The CDR3 DNA reads as TGTGCCAGCAGTGAATTCGACGGGACAACCTACAATGAGCAGTTCTTC.

This clonotype was observed a few times. CDR3 protein: CSARVQNRGRGYTF. CDR3 nucleotides: TGCAGTGCTAGAGTCCAGAACAGGGGGCGAGGCTACACCTTC. This sequence joins TRBV20-1 and TRBJ1-2; 9 nucleotides line up with TRBD1. The germline V gene encodes CDR1 DFQATT and CDR2 SNEGSKA (reference sequence). With 1 base clipped from V and 8 bases from J, the junction kept 8 bases outside the gene matches. The CDR3 length is 14 residues.

This clonotype was detected many times. The chain has TRBV29-1 and TRBJ2-3; TRBD1 might be the D (6 bases). V was pared by 6 bases and J by 2 bases, with 12 bases between. The CDR3 spans 13 residues. Germline lookup yields CDR1 SQVTM and CDR2 ANQGSEA. The chain's CDR3 is CSVDRLYTDTQYF. CDR3 DNA sequence: TGCAGCGTCGACAGGCTGTACACAGATACGCAGTATTTT.

This clonotype was recorded a few times. This rearrangement joins TRBV10-3 to TRBJ2-7; 9 bases agree with TRBD1. The CDR3 has 14 residues. V trimming: 7 bases; J trimming: 1 base; junction bases outside the gene matches: 5. CDR1 and CDR2 from the germline V gene are ENHRY and SYGVKD. The CDR3: CAITAGTGSYEQYF. As DNA, the CDR3 is TGTGCCATCACCGCCGGGACAGGGTCCTACGAGCAGTACTTC.

This sequence joins TRBV20-1 and TRBJ2-7; the D gene is possibly TRBD2 (5 bases). This CDR3 region has 14 residues. Germline V gene lookup returns CDR1 DFQATT and CDR2 SNEGSKA (reference sequence). The germline V and J ends were trimmed by 3 bases and 5 bases, with 17 bases remaining between them. The CDR3: CSARIPGARDEQYF. The CDR3 DNA follows: TGCAGTGCTAGGATACCAGGCGCGAGGGACGAGCAGTACTTC.

This clonotype was seen many times. The V gene is TRBV10-3, the J gene TRBJ2-1; weak D call: TRBD2 (6 bases). The CDR3 has 13 amino acids. From germline, CDR1 is ENHRY and CDR2 SYGVKD. The V gene lost 4 bases and the J gene lost 7 bases, with 11 bases spanning the gap. The CDR3 protein is CAISGDWGNEQFF. CDR3 sequence (DNA): TGTGCCATCAGTGGGGACTGGGGGAATGAGCAGTTCTTC.

The J gene is TRBJ2-1, the V gene TRBV28; TRBD2 agrees at 7 bases. J lost 3 bases, V lost 2 bases, and 16 bases had no gene match. Germline V lookup: CDR1 MDHEN, CDR2 SYDVKM. The CDR3 totals 19 residues. Here the CDR3 reads CASSLMPGGGRAVYNEQFF. The CDR3, as DNA: TGTGCCAGCAGTTTAATGCCAGGTGGGGGGAGGGCCGTCTACAATGAGCAGTTCTTC.

This clonotype was detected ten times or more. The V and J genes are TRBV29-1 and TRBJ2-1; no firm D call. This CDR3 has 14 residues. Germline CDR1 is SQVTM and CDR2 is ANQGSEA. V was cut by 2 bases and J by 4 bases, with 12 bases left in between. CDR3 in amino acids: CSVERRLEYNEQFF. In DNA form, the CDR3 reads TGCAGCGTTGAACGTAGGCTAGAATACAATGAGCAGTTCTTC.

The V and J genes are TRBV5-1 and TRBJ2-2; D possibly corresponds to TRBD2 (5 bases). The germline V and J ends were trimmed by 0 bases and 1 base, with 10 bases remaining between them. From germline, CDR1 is SGHRS and CDR2 YFSETQ. This CDR3 spans 16 amino acids. The CDR3 DNA reads TGCGCCAGCAGCTTGGCACCGGGGAAGAACACCGGGGAGCTGTTTTTT. As protein: CASSLAPGKNTGELFF.

This chain uses TRBV4-2 with TRBJ2-3, with D possibly being TRBD1 or TRBD2 (7 bases each). The CDR3 is 15 residues long. V lost 1 base, J lost 2 bases, and 10 bases lay in between. From germline, CDR1 is LGHNA and CDR2 YNFKEQ. The CDR3 coding sequence is TGTGCCAGCAGCCAAGCAGGGGGGGTCACAGATACGCAGTATTTT. This translates into CASSQAGGVTDTQYF.

The rearrangement joins TRBV7-3 to TRBJ1-1; no clear D. Germline CDR1 reads SGHTA; CDR2 reads FQGTGA. The V gene lost 2 bases and the J gene lost 1 base, with 11 bases spanning the gap. The CDR3 consists of 15 residues. The CDR3 bases are TGTGCCAGCAGCTTATATGGGATGAGGAACACTGAAGCTTTCTTT. Amino acid sequence: CASSLYGMRNTEAFF.

There are a few counts of this clonotype. J is TRBJ2-5 and V is TRBV20-1, with 8 bases matching TRBD2. Germline V gene sequence: CDR1 DFQATT, CDR2 SNEGSKA (reference sequence). With V trimmed by 2 bases and J by 5 bases, 10 bases remained unmatched. The CDR3 sequence is 15 residues long. The CDR3 DNA reads as TGCAGTGCTAGAAGGCCTAGCGGGCTCGGGGAGACCCAGTACTTC. Amino acids: CSARRPSGLGETQYF.

This sequence joins TRBV4-2 and TRBJ2-7; maybe TRBD2 (6 bases). The V gene lost 0 bases and the J gene lost 4 bases, with 10 bases spanning the gap. The CDR3 has 14 amino acids. CDR1 is LGHNA and CDR2 is YNFKEQ in the germline V gene. CDR3 residues: CASSQDVSGYEQYF. The CDR3 region has the DNA TGTGCCAGCAGCCAAGATGTTAGCGGATACGAGCAGTACTTC.

The sample holds a few counts of this clonotype. The rearrangement uses TRBV28 and TRBJ2-1; the match to TRBD2 covers 7 bases. The CDR3 runs to 15 residues. Germline CDR1 and CDR2: MDHEN and SYDVKM. Trimming cost V 3 bases and J 0 bases; bases outside gene matches: 2. The CDR3 DNA sequence: TGTGCCAGCAGTTTCGCGGGAGACTCCTACAATGAGCAGTTCTTC. It specifies CASSFAGDSYNEQFF.

The rearrangement uses TRBV29-1 and TRBJ2-6; D is tentatively TRBD1 or TRBD2 (5 bases each). V was cut by 4 bases and J by 2 bases, with 12 bases left in between. The CDR3 spans 15 residues. CDR1 and CDR2 (germline): SQVTM, ANQGSEA. The CDR3 sequence is CSVGIEGTGANVLTF. The CDR3 DNA reads TGCAGCGTTGGGATAGAGGGGACTGGGGCCAACGTCCTGACTTTC. Filled out from reference TRBV29-1 and TRBJ2-6, the complete variable domain reads SAVISQKPSRDICQRGTSLTIQCQVDSQVTMMFWYRQQPGQSLTLIATANQGSEATYESGFVIDKFPISRPNLTFSTLTVSNMSPEDSSIYLCSVGIEGTGANVLTFGAGSRLTVL.

This clonotype has at least ten counts. The chain couples TRBV20-1 to TRBJ2-1; D gene ambiguous. CDR3 length equals 17 residues. With 0 bases removed from V and 4 bases from J, the gap between germline ends came to 19 bases. Germline V lookup: CDR1 DFQATT, CDR2 SNEGSKA (reference sequence). The chain's CDR3 is CSARDHALTHGYNEQFF. As DNA, the CDR3 is TGCAGTGCTAGAGACCACGCGTTGACGCATGGTTACAATGAGCAGTTCTTC.

This clonotype was seen only a few times. V usage is TRBV27 and J usage is TRBJ2-7; TRBD2 aligns across 7 bases. Germline CDR1 is MNHEY and CDR2 is SMNVEV (reference sequence). CDR3 length equals 14 residues. Unmatched junction bases numbered 9, after V lost 7 bases and J lost 3 bases. The DNA of the CDR3 is TGTGCCAGCACCCCTAGGAGCGGGAACTACGAGCAGTACTTC. Translated, it gives CASTPRSGNYEQYF.